This T cell receptor (beta chain) appears in the sequencing data of a study of blood T cell repertoires in COVID-19. The CDR3 is 14 residues long. V lost 5 bases and J lost 3; bases outside the gene matches: 6. CDR1 is SGHRS, CDR2 YFSETQ, per germline. This table comes from immunoSEQ multiplex PCR, and its TCRdb copy is limited to in-frame clones, with some not included. The sample carries over 200,000 clones, approximately 82% recorded once. Sequencing was done on a sample of peripheral blood. The chain combines TRBV5-1 with TRBJ2-7, with 9 bases matching TRBD2. This receptor was identified in a man older than 75 with acute or convalescent COVID-19. This chain's CDR3 is CASRGSGSVYEQYF. CDR3 DNA sequence: TGCGCCAGCAGGGGTAGCGGGAGCGTCTACGAGCAGTACTTC.